Listed below are T cell receptor beta chains from one sample, sequenced in a study of T cells in Graves' hyperthyroidism and ophthalmopathy. A single record per CDR3 protein comes from TCRdb applying MiXCR to the multiplex PCR reads. The data contain around 610,000 distinct CDR3 sequences, roughly 14% of them seen just once; the ten biggest clones take up 3.5% to 4.5%. The material sequenced was blood. Receptors originate from a woman aged 40 to 50 with Graves' ophthalmopathy. Each CDR3 is given with its conserved first and last residue. A D gene is named only where the DNA matches it firmly. The listing skips clone size in some rows; elsewhere it reads once, few, many or a size class.

d_call | j_call | v_call | clone_size | cdr3_aa | cdr3_nt
TRBD1 | TRBJ1-5 | TRBV5-5 | few | CASSSGQGWQPQHF | TGTGCCAGCAGCAGCGGACAGGGTTGGCAGCCCCAGCATTTT
- | TRBJ2-2 | TRBV3-1 | - | CASSQDVEANTGELFF | TGTGCCAGCAGCCAAGATGTAGAGGCGAACACCGGGGAGCTGTTTTTT
- | TRBJ1-1 | TRBV2 | many | CASSEGTGRAFF | TGTGCCAGCAGTGAGGGGACCGGACGAGCTTTCTTT
TRBD1 | TRBJ1-2 | TRBV12-3/TRBV12-4 | - | CASSPRGQDYGYTF | TGTGCCAGCAGTCCTAGGGGACAGGACTATGGCTACACCTTC
- | TRBJ1-6 | TRBV9 | - | CASSSGAPNSPLHF | TGTGCCAGCAGCTCAGGGGCGCCTAATTCACCCCTCCACTTT
TRBD2 | TRBJ2-5 | TRBV12-5 | - | CASGGTSGNLGGQTQYF | TGTGCTAGTGGTGGGACTAGCGGGAACCTGGGCGGCCAGACCCAGTACTTC
TRBD2 | TRBJ2-7 | TRBV6-1 | many | CASSQREWEQYF | TGTGCCAGCAGCCAGCGGGAGTGGGAGCAGTACTTC
- | TRBJ2-2 | TRBV9 | - | CASSYSPRGTGELFF | TGTGCCAGCAGCTACTCCCCCCGGGGGACCGGGGAGCTGTTTTTT
- | TRBJ1-1 | TRBV20-1 | many | CSARDLLQLSEAFF | TGCAGTGCTAGAGACCTTTTACAGCTCAGTGAAGCTTTCTTT
TRBD1 | TRBJ1-1 | TRBV12-3/TRBV12-4 | - | CASSFGTGLTEAFF | TGTGCCAGCAGTTTCGGGACAGGGCTGACTGAAGCTTTCTTT
- | TRBJ2-7 | TRBV11-2 | many | CASSTGIEGEQYF | TGTGCCAGCAGCACCGGGATAGAGGGCGAGCAGTACTTC
TRBD2 | TRBJ2-6 | TRBV19 | - | CASRDYSGTNVLTF | TGTGCCAGTCGGGACTACTCTGGGACCAACGTCCTGACTTTC
TRBD1 | TRBJ2-7 | TRBV4-1 | few | CASSHPGTGNEQYF | TGCGCCAGCAGCCATCCTGGGACAGGCAACGAGCAGTACTTC